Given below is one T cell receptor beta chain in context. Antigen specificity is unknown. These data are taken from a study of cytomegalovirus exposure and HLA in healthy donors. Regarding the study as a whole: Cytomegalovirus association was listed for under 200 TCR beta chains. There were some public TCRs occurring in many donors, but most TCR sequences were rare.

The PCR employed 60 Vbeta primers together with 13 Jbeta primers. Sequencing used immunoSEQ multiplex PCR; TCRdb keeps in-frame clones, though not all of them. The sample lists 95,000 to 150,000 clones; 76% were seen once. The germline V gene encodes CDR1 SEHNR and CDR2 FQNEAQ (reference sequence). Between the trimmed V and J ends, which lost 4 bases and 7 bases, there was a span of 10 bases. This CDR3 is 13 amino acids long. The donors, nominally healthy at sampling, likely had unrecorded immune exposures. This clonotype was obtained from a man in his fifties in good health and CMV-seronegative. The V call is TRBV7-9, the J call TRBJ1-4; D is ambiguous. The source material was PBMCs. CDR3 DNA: TGTGCCAGCAGCTGGAGCCTTGGTGAAAAACTGTTTTTT. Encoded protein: CASSWSLGEKLFF.